A single sample gave rise to the 11 T cell receptor beta chains below, sequenced in a study of T cell responses to AZD1222 COVID-19 vaccine. Assay used: immunoSEQ multiplex PCR; TCRdb lists only in-frame clones, some missing. The data hold around 250,000 clones, with over 85% observed a single time. The sample was peripheral blood, taken on day 0 of AZD1222 vaccination. The receptors stem from an adult in good health.

This chain links TRBV2 with TRBJ2-2, with no clear D. This CDR3 comprises 14 residues. V gave up 2 bases and J gave up 7 bases, with 11 bases separating them. Per germline, CDR1 SNHLY and CDR2 FYNNEI. CDR3 protein: CASSEQTKGGELFF. In DNA form, the CDR3 reads TGTGCCAGCAGTGAACAGACGAAGGGCGGGGAGCTGTTTTTT.

The chain employs TRBV2 and TRBJ1-1; a possible D gene is TRBD1 (5 bases). Germline V gene data show CDR1 as SNHLY and CDR2 as FYNNEI. The V gene lost 4 bases and the J gene lost 2 bases, with 11 bases spanning the gap. The CDR3 runs to 14 residues. The CDR3 DNA sequence: TGTGCCAGCAGTGGAGACACAGGTAACACTGAAGCTTTCTTT. Protein sequence: CASSGDTGNTEAFF.

The chain uses TRBV3-1 (or the pseudogene TRBV3-2) and TRBJ2-3, with TRBD2 identical over 9 bases. V dropped 4 bases and J dropped 6; count of bases not matched to a gene: 11. The CDR3 sequence is 16 residues long. Germline CDR1 LGHDT, CDR2 YNNKEL (reference sequence). This CDR3 is CASSRGTSLGGDTQYF. CDR3 coding DNA: TGTGCCAGCAGCCGCGGGACTAGCTTGGGGGGTGATACGCAGTATTTT.

The chain couples TRBV4-2 to TRBJ1-5; the D is unclear. V lost 3 bases, J lost 2 bases, and 14 bases lay in between. Germline CDR1 LGHNA, CDR2 YNFKEQ. The CDR3 runs to 16 residues. The CDR3 loop is CASSQERVTGNQPQHF. As DNA, the CDR3 is TGTGCCAGCAGCCAGGAGAGGGTTACGGGCAATCAGCCCCAGCATTTT.

This chain uses TRBV6-2 or TRBV6-3 with TRBJ2-7; 9 bases are shared with TRBD1. Germline V lookup: CDR1 MNHEY, CDR2 SVGEGT. Trimming cost V 4 bases and J 2 bases; bases outside gene matches: 6. There are 15 residues in the CDR3. The CDR3 region is CASSLPRDRAYEQYF. In nucleotides, the CDR3 is TGTGCCAGCAGTTTGCCCCGGGACAGGGCCTACGAGCAGTACTTC.

This chain links TRBV4-2 with TRBJ2-1; 12 bases line up with TRBD2. The trim removed 6 bases at V and 1 base at J, leaving 7 bases unmatched. The CDR3 extends over 17 amino acids. Germline-derived CDR1 and CDR2 are LGHNA and YNFKEQ. CDR3 in amino acids: CASSLGLAGRSYNEQFF. In DNA form, the CDR3 reads TGTGCCAGCAGTCTAGGACTAGCGGGGCGTTCCTACAATGAGCAGTTCTTC.

This clone was seen a few times. V is TRBV2 and J is TRBJ2-7; a weak D match, TRBD2 (5 bases). V lost 2 bases and J 7 bases, leaving 18 bases between the germline ends. The CDR3 sequence is 15 residues long. Germline V gene lookup returns CDR1 SNHLY and CDR2 FYNNEI. CDR3 loop: CASSERSGFSREQYF. CDR3 DNA sequence: TGTGCCAGCAGTGAAAGAAGCGGCTTTAGTCGTGAGCAGTACTTC.

The J gene is TRBJ1-1, the V gene TRBV7-9, with 7 bases lining up with TRBD1. The CDR3 is 15 residues long. Germline V gene data show CDR1 as SEHNR and CDR2 as FQNEAQ (reference sequence). V was pared by 6 bases and J by 6 bases, with 13 bases of the junction left unmatched. For the CDR3, the DNA is TGTGCCAGCAGATCTTTCGACAGGGATTTCGCTGAAGCTTTCTTT. Protein sequence: CASRSFDRDFAEAFF.

The gene calls are TRBV19 and TRBJ1-2; D is undetermined. Germline CDR1 LNHDA, CDR2 SQIVND (reference sequence). The CDR3 is 12 amino acids. V dropped 5 bases and J dropped 8 bases, with 12 bases sitting between them. This CDR3 is CASSSPGRGYTF. CDR3 DNA: TGTGCCAGTAGTTCCCCGGGCCGGGGCTACACCTTC.

The chain is built from TRBV14 and TRBJ2-5, with TRBD2 matching 8 bases. With V trimmed by 0 bases and J by 5 bases, 2 bases remained unmatched. The CDR3 sequence is 14 residues long. Germline V CDR1 and CDR2: SGHDN, FVKESK. CDR3 residues: CASSQERGRETQYF. The CDR3 DNA follows: TGTGCCAGCAGCCAAGAGCGCGGGAGGGAGACCCAGTACTTC.

The V and J genes are TRBV5-1 and TRBJ2-2; D remains unclear. CDR3 size: 15 residues. Germline V CDR1 and CDR2: SGHRS, YFSETQ. Trimming left V 5 bases short and J 2 bases short, with 13 bases between. CDR3 protein: CASSLGSPNTGELFF. CDR3 nucleotide sequence: TGCGCCAGCAGTTTAGGTAGCCCTAACACCGGGGAGCTGTTTTTT.